The present T cell receptor (beta chain) was sequenced within a study of T cells in Graves' hyperthyroidism and ophthalmopathy. CDR1 and CDR2 from the germline V gene are DFQATT and SNEGSKA (reference sequence). The CDR3 spans 13 residues. The definition of stable Graves' hyperthyroidism was no ophthalmopathy progression within 18 months. The TCR beta CDR3 regions underwent amplification using RNA transcripts as the source. The TCR CDR3 was amplified in a first-round RT-PCR using the HTBI primer set. MiXCR was run by TCRdb on the multiplex PCR reads, yielding one entry per CDR3 protein. The repertoire holds some 200,000 distinct CDR3 sequences, with approximately 17% as singletons.

Sequences were obtained from blood. The chain recombines TRBV20-1 with TRBJ2-1; TRBD1 might be the D (6 bases). The origin of this receptor is a man over 45 with Graves' hyperthyroidism. The CDR3 region is CSAQGLDNNEQFF. DNA of the CDR3: TGCAGCGCCCAGGGGCTCGATAACAATGAGCAGTTCTTC.